The clone carrying this TCR beta chain appeared many times. TCRdb re-called the 5' RACE reads with MiXCR, one entry per CDR3 protein. This table holds about 240,000 distinct CDR3 sequences, 6% to 7.5% found once. These data originate in a study of T cells after yellow fever vaccination. The germline gives CDR1 SGHRS, CDR2 YFSETQ. V gave up 0 bases and J gave up 8 bases, with 14 bases separating them. The CDR3 totals 14 residues. The J gene is TRBJ1-1, the V gene TRBV5-1; D may be TRBD1 (6 bases). Sequenced material: CD4+ T cells sorted from PBMCs, taken 15 days after the yellow fever booster vaccination. The TCR was taken from a young man who received the YFV17D yellow fever vaccine. The CDR3: CASSLAPGGGEAFF. The CDR3 DNA follows: TGCGCCAGCAGCTTGGCCCCGGGGGGCGGAGAAGCTTTCTTT.